This TCR beta chain stems from a study of T cell responses to AZD1222 COVID-19 vaccine. Study overall: Pooled together were second doses at about 4 or about 12 weeks.

In the case of this clone: Its antigen is not known.

Findings of the study overall: Just a handful of AZD1222 recipients tested seropositive at baseline. Distributed over spike, vaccine-associated CD4 TCRs predominated at 160-218 and 743-854. Increased Spike-specific TCR breadth and depth were observed after two AZD1222 doses.

Assay: immunoSEQ multiplex PCR; the TCRdb copy retains only in-frame clones and omits some. This table has 95,000 to 100,000 clones, around 84% appearing once. The sequences come from peripheral blood, collected on day 0 of AZD1222 vaccination. The receptor was isolated from an adult in good health.

The DNA of the CDR3 is TGTGCCAGCAGTGAAAAGGGACCTAGCAATCAGCCCCAGCATTTT. As protein: CASSEKGPSNQPQHF. This rearrangement joins TRBV2 to TRBJ1-5, with D perhaps matching TRBD1 (5 bases). CDR1 is SNHLY, CDR2 FYNNEI, per germline. The CDR3 is 15 amino acids. The V end lost 2 bases, the J end lost 0 bases, and 8 bases lay between the germline ends.